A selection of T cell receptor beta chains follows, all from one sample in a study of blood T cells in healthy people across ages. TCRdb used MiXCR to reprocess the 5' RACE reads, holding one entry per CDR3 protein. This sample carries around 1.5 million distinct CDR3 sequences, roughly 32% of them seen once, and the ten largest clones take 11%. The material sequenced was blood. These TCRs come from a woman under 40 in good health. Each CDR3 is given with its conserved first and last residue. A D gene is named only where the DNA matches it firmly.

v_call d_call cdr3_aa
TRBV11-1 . CASRPESSYEQYF
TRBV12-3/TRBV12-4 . CASLWGRASDTQYF
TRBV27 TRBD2 CASSSGGRAANEQFF
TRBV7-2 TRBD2 CASSHGPGLAGDEQYF
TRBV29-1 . CSVEDRTFAMGYTF
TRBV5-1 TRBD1 CASSLTGVKRAFF
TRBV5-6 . CASSGTKLNEQYF
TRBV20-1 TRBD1 CSARGEGAPEAFF
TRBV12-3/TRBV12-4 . CASSLRRADTQYF
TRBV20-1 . CSARGIGDTEAFF
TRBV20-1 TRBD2 CSAQTSGKADTQYF
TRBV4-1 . CASSQGATPSSYEQYF
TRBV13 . CASSLRAESSYNEQFF
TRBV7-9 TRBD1 CASSLQGAGELFF
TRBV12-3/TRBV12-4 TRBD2 CASSFFLAGSSYEQYF
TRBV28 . CASMIDMNYEQYF
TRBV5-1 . CASSAREDGYTF
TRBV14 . CASSQGWGDTQYF
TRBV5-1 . CASSLDDRWGDGSTGELFF
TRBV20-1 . CSARLPAGDGFFTEAFF
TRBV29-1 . CSVLIAKNIQYF
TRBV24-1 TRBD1 CATSPARDSYNEQFF
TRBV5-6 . CASSRSESYEQYF
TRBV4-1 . CASSQDRSPAGAQHF
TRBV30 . CAWSLPGTQFF
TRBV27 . CASSLQGGGANVLTF
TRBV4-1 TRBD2 CASNQGLVFQETQYF
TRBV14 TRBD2 CASSSYSGGALFTDTQYF
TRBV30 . CACQPSTDTQYF
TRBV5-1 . CARRDPLVRISTQYF
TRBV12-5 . CASDRGHEQFF
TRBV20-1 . CSARDPPRAYGYTF
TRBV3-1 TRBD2 CASSQVVQWTSGTRKQFF
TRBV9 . CASSAVGSTEAFF
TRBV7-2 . CASSLGEGKTQYF
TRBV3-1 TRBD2 CASSRGTSGRGETQYF
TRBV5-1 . CASSLPKSAAEQFF
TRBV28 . CASYPGAPGETQYF
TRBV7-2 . CASSATTVGGYTF
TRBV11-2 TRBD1 CASSSDREETQYF
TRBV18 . CASSPPTRADTQYF
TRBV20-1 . CSARDRGGSSSYEQYF
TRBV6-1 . CASEGWGQDTEAFF
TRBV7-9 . CASSLQGTPYEQYF
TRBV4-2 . CASSQELSVNSPLHF
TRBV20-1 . CSAGTNRRGNEQFF
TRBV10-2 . CASKTLETQYF
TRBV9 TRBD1 CASSGGDRGHSGYTF
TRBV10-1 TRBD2 CASSDPGREAEDTQYF
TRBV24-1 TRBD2 CATSDQGLAGEGARDEQFF
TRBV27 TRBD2 CASSLVPWTSGKMNEQFF
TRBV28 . CASSKLGPSYNEQFF
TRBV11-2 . CASSLQRATEAFF
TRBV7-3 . CASSATGAGTGELFF